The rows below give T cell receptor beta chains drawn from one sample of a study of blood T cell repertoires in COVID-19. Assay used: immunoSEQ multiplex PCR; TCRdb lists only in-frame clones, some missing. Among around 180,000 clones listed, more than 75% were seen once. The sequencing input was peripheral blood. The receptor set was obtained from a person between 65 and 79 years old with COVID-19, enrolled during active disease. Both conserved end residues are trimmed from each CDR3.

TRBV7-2 ASSPLNEKLF
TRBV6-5 ASSSTTGGINQPQH
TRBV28 ASSLLAGQGTGNTEAF
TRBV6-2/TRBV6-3 ASSYSDTYNEQF
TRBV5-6 ASSFPSGREYNEQF
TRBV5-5 ASHRGGVGTQY
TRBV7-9 ASSWGESGGTDTQY
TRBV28 ASRPQRAGGFSFLF
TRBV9 ASSGTGASGSPLH
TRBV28 ASSPHRDSGNTIY
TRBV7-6 ASSSPDSKAGNTIY
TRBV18 ANSPGSGGTEAF
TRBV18 ASSPLSLINEQF
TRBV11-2 ASSRGTGGTGELF
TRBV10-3 AISEASGNRNGYT
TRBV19 ASKPPVTYEQY
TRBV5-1 ASSTRGQGSDEQF
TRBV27 ASSLPTASSYNEQF
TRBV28 ASKGGWTYEQY
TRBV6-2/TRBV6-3 ASSYSGGRGQPQH
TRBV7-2 ASSLDGVAEEQY
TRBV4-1 ASSQGGRDGDTEAF
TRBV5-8 ASSLVSGIEPQH
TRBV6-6 ASTTPGGWNSPLH
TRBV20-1 SARELYEQY
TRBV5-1 ASSLGLGTGALNTEAF
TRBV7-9 ASSRETSGYYGYT
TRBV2 ASSVGTEETGTQY
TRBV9 ASSVSGSSGNTIY
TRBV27 ASSFRPGYSSYEQY
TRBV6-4 ASSAYPGTGGRNSPLH
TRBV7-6 ASSSGLSYEQY
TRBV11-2 ASSLVEGSIGEQY
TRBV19 ASSTHTGSNNSPLH
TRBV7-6 ASSLAGGSGELF
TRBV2 ASSEVLPREQY
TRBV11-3 ASSPKQGVSYGYT
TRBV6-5 ASSLRNEQF
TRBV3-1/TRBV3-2 ASSLAGGRVNTQY
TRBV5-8 ASSLSAGSRLYEQY
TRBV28 ASRQGASGANVLT
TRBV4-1 ASSQAQGKVSTDTQY
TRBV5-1 ASSLGQPGLAGGHEQF
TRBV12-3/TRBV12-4 ASSTNRNTEAF
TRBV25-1 ASSDRYSNQPQH